One sample yielded the 15 T cell receptor beta chains listed below, sequenced in a study of control samples from healthy donors and cancer patients. Profiling relied on immunoSEQ multiplex PCR, and the TCRdb table lists in-frame clones only, not all of them. The data show about 140,000 clones, with about nine tenths seen just once and 10% to 12% held by the top ten. The sequenced material came from blood. These receptor sequences come from a man aged 25 to 40 in good health.

V is TRBV9 and J is TRBJ2-3; 12 positions agree with TRBD2. Germline V gives CDR1 SGDLS, CDR2 YYNGEE. J was trimmed by 8 bases and V by 0 bases; bases with no gene match: 13. The CDR3 runs 18 residues. In DNA form, the CDR3 reads TGTGCCAGCAGCGTAGCTACGACTAGCGGGAGTCTGTTTGGTACGCAGTATTTT. Protein product: CASSVATTSGSLFGTQYF.

J is TRBJ2-1 and V is TRBV27, with 11 bases fitting TRBD2. Trimming cost V 5 bases and J 7 bases; bases outside gene matches: 10. The CDR3 runs 16 residues. CDR1 is MNHEY and CDR2 is SMNVEV in the germline V gene (reference sequence). Written as DNA, the CDR3 is TGTGCCAGCAGTCGACGACTAGCGGGAATCGGTAATGAGCAGTTCTTC. As protein: CASSRRLAGIGNEQFF.

This chain connects TRBV9 to TRBJ1-1; TRBD1 aligns across 9 bases. The germline V gene has CDR1 SGDLS and CDR2 YYNGEE. V lost 2 bases and J lost 4; bases outside the gene matches: 3. This CDR3 is 14 amino acids long. CDR3 loop: CASSVGTGSTEAFF. The CDR3 DNA reads as TGTGCCAGCAGCGTGGGGACAGGGTCCACTGAAGCTTTCTTT.

The chain uses TRBV3-1 (or the pseudogene TRBV3-2) and TRBJ2-5, with TRBD1 matching 8 bases. The V gene's germline CDR1 is LGHDT and CDR2 YNNKEL (reference sequence). The CDR3 extends over 14 amino acids. Trimming removed 2 bases from V and 3 bases from J; junction bases left unmatched: 2. The CDR3 here is CASSQNRGKETQYF. DNA of the CDR3: TGTGCCAGCAGCCAAAACAGGGGGAAAGAGACCCAGTACTTC.

J is TRBJ2-3 and V is TRBV6-1, with D possibly being TRBD2 (5 bases). Germline V gene data show CDR1 as MNHNS and CDR2 as SASEGT. V lost 1 base to trimming and J lost 2 bases, with 22 bases between them. The CDR3 sequence is 19 residues long. The chain's CDR3 is CASSEVGVVSARFTDTQYF. The CDR3 coding sequence is TGTGCCAGCAGTGAAGTTGGGGTAGTTAGCGCACGCTTCACAGATACGCAGTATTTT.

This chain joins TRBV30 and TRBJ2-7; D gene unclear. The CDR3 has 11 amino acids. The V end was cut by 5 bases, the J end by 4 bases, with 9 bases between. Germline V gives CDR1 GTSNPN, CDR2 SVGIG (reference sequence). The CDR3, as DNA: TGTGCCTGGTCGACAAAGTACGAGCAGTACTTC. Amino acids: CAWSTKYEQYF.

The chain has TRBV11-2 and TRBJ1-1; 8 bases are shared with TRBD1. Trimming took 5 bases from V and 0 from J; bases not matched to a gene: 5. Germline CDR1 and CDR2: SGHAT and FQNNGV. The CDR3 consists of 15 residues. The CDR3 nucleotides are TGTGCCAGCAGCCCACGGACAGGGATGAACACTGAAGCTTTCTTT. Translation: CASSPRTGMNTEAFF.

The rearrangement links TRBV7-3 to TRBJ2-1, with 15 bases that match TRBD2. CDR1 and CDR2 (germline): SGHTA, FQGTGA. Losses at the gene ends were 5 bases for V and 4 bases for J; bases not matched to a gene: 6. The length of the CDR3 is 17 residues. The CDR3 DNA reads TGTGCCAGCAGCCTAGGGGGACTAGCGGGAGGTTACAATGAGCAGTTCTTC. The encoded protein is CASSLGGLAGGYNEQFF.

This clone was observed once. This rearrangement joins TRBV18 to TRBJ2-1; 7 bases align to TRBD1. The CDR3 is made up of 15 amino acids. Germline trimming cut 6 bases from V and 3 bases from J; bases unmatched to any gene: 8. CDR1 and CDR2 from the germline V gene are KGHSH and LQKENI. The CDR3 spells CASSPPGQNYNEQFF. The CDR3 nucleotides are TGTGCCAGCTCGCCTCCGGGACAGAACTACAATGAGCAGTTCTTC.

The genes are TRBV6-1 and TRBJ2-1; 8 nucleotides line up with TRBD2. CDR3 size: 17 residues. Germline-derived CDR1 and CDR2 are MNHNS and SASEGT. Unmatched junction bases numbered 6, after V lost 2 bases and J lost 0 bases. The CDR3 here is CASSEYGGASSYNEQFF. CDR3 in DNA: TGTGCCAGCAGTGAATACGGGGGGGCGAGCTCCTACAATGAGCAGTTCTTC.

The chain employs TRBV6-2 or TRBV6-3 and TRBJ2-1; maybe TRBD2 (5 bases). Germline assignment: CDR1 MNHEY and CDR2 SVGEGT. The CDR3 is 17 residues long. V was pared by 4 bases and J by 0 bases, with 16 bases between. The CDR3 sequence is CASSLGLAGFSYNEQFF. DNA for the CDR3: TGTGCCAGCAGTTTAGGGCTAGCCGGTTTCTCCTACAATGAGCAGTTCTTC.

This chain connects TRBV4-3 to TRBJ2-1, with 7 bases that match TRBD1. This CDR3 spans 17 amino acids. The trim removed 1 base at V and 6 bases at J, leaving 12 bases unmatched. Per germline, CDR1 LGHNA and CDR2 YSLEER. This chain's CDR3 is CASSQGGPGGSRNEQFF. The DNA for the CDR3 is TGCGCCAGCAGCCAAGGCGGACCAGGGGGTAGTCGCAATGAGCAGTTCTTC.

V usage is TRBV19 and J usage is TRBJ1-3; TRBD1 is a possible D gene (6 bases). V lost 6 bases to trimming and J lost 4 bases, with 13 bases between them. This CDR3 spans 14 amino acids. The germline V gene has CDR1 LNHDA and CDR2 SQIVND (reference sequence). The CDR3: CASSETGPGNTIYF. Written as DNA, the CDR3 is TGTGCCAGTAGCGAGACAGGCCCCGGAAACACCATATATTTT.

The chain joins TRBV18 to TRBJ1-5; D not resolved. Trimming left V 2 bases short and J 5 bases short, with 10 bases between. CDR1 and CDR2 from the germline V gene are KGHSH and LQKENI. The CDR3 has 14 amino acids. The CDR3 bases are TGTGCCAGCTCACCATCGGGTAATGATCAGCCCCAGCATTTT. It is translated as CASSPSGNDQPQHF. Full variable domain (missing parts from reference TRBV18 and TRBJ1-5): NAGVMQNPRHLVRRRGQEARLRCSPMKGHSHVYWYRQLPEEGLKFMVYLQKENIIDESGMPKERFSAEFPKEGPSILRIQQVVRGDSAAYFCASSPSGNDQPQHFGDGTRLSIL.

This clone was picked up one time. V is TRBV4-2 and J is TRBJ2-3; D is unresolved. V lost 0 bases to trimming and J lost 6 bases, with 13 bases between them. Germline V lookup: CDR1 LGHNA, CDR2 YNFKEQ. The CDR3 consists of 15 residues. The CDR3 is CASSQDLLRADTQYF. The CDR3 coding sequence is TGTGCCAGCAGCCAAGATCTTCTTCGGGCCGATACGCAGTATTTT.